This passage covers 9 T cell receptor beta chains from one sample sequenced in a study of T-cell reconstitution after alpha-beta-depleted transplantation in children. TCRbeta library preparation incorporated unique molecular identifiers. TCRdb used MiXCR to reprocess the PCR reads, holding one entry per CDR3 protein. Altogether some 350,000 distinct CDR3 sequences are present, 15% to 20% being singletons, with the ten largest covering roughly two fifths. The specimen comprised PBMCs, mostly from graft donor cells, sampled 360 days after TCRalphabeta/CD19-depleted stem cell transplant. The receptors come from a male patient aged 2 to 9 who had a stem cell transplant for acute lymphoblastic leukemia, so the T cells may come from the graft donor.

This clonotype came up a few times. This chain uses TRBV20-1 with TRBJ2-7, with D possibly TRBD2 on 6 matching bases. The CDR3 length is 13 residues. Germline CDR1 and CDR2: DFQATT and SNEGSKA (reference sequence). Deletions cut 5 bases from V and 2 bases from J, with 13 bases between. CDR3 DNA: TGCAGTGCTCCTCGACTAGGGACCTACGAGCAGTACTTC. Amino acids: CSAPRLGTYEQYF.

This clonotype has more than one count but fewer than ten. The chain combines TRBV6-1 with TRBJ2-2, with TRBD2 matching over 7 bases. CDR3 length: 15 amino acids. Germline CDR1 reads MNHNS; CDR2 reads SASEGT. Losses at the gene ends were 8 bases for V and 4 bases for J; bases not matched to a gene: 10. This CDR3 reads CASCWTRKGTGELFF. The CDR3 DNA reads as TGTGCCAGCTGCTGGACTAGAAAGGGCACCGGGGAGCTGTTTTTT.

The gene calls are TRBV29-1 and TRBJ2-1; the match to TRBD2 covers 7 bases. CDR1 and CDR2 (germline): SQVTM, ANQGSEA. The CDR3 is 14 amino acids. V shed 7 bases, J shed 0 bases, and the junction held 6 bases outside the gene matches. The CDR3 protein is CSAKAGSSYNEQFF. As DNA, the CDR3 is TGCAGCGCCAAAGCGGGGAGCTCCTACAATGAGCAGTTCTTC.

The CDR3 DNA follows: TGTGCCAGCAGCGTAGGACTAGCCCCTAACACCGGGGAGCTGTTTTTT. Translation gives CASSVGLAPNTGELFF. The V gene is TRBV9, the J gene TRBJ2-2, with 7 bases fitting TRBD2. Looked up from germline, CDR1 is SGDLS and CDR2 is YYNGEE. Unmatched junction bases numbered 4, after V lost 0 bases and J lost 2 bases. The CDR3 totals 16 residues.

J is TRBJ2-3 and V is TRBV7-3; D gene unclear. The CDR3 spans 17 residues. CDR1 is SGHTA and CDR2 is FQGTGA in the germline V gene. V lost 0 bases and J lost 0, with 13 bases in between. The CDR3 DNA reads as TGTGCCAGCAGCTTAACGGTAGAGCTGGATAGCACAGATACGCAGTATTTT. This encodes CASSLTVELDSTDTQYF. Combining the CDR3 with reference TRBV7-3 and TRBJ2-3 gives the whole variable domain GAGVSQTPSNKVTEKGKYVELRCDPISGHTALYWYRQSLGQGPEFLIYFQGTGAADDSGLPNDRFFAVRPEGSVSTLKIQRTERGDSAVYLCASSLTVELDSTDTQYFGPGTRLTVL.

This clonotype showed up just a few times. This may come from a read error, since a much larger clone is one base off. J is TRBJ1-2 and V is TRBV7-9; no clear D. Germline lookup yields CDR1 SEHNR and CDR2 FQNEAQ (reference sequence). The CDR3 is 15 residues long. The CDR3 DNA follows: TGTTCCAGCAGCTTAATGCCCATTCACAGCTATGGCTACACCTTC. Protein: CSSSLMPIHSYGYTF.

The chain uses TRBV28 and TRBJ2-3; 10 nucleotides line up with TRBD2. The germline CDR1 and CDR2 sequences are MDHEN and SYDVKM. V trimming: 6 bases; J trimming: 8 bases; junction bases outside the gene matches: 17. The CDR3 is 17 amino acids. CDR3 DNA: TGTGCCAGCAGAAAGCGGGAGGGCCAGAGTAGCTTTGTTACGCAGTATTTT. Encoded protein: CASRKREGQSSFVTQYF.

In this sample, this clonotype turned up a few times. The chain links TRBV4-1 to TRBJ2-1; 8 nucleotides agree with TRBD2. The germline gives CDR1 MGHRA, CDR2 YSYEKL. The CDR3 runs to 15 residues. The J segment lost 6 bases and the V segment lost 1 base, leaving 5 bases of the junction unmatched. Here the CDR3 reads CASSQGGLDLNEQFF. CDR3 nucleotide sequence: TGCGCCAGCAGCCAAGGGGGACTAGATCTCAATGAGCAGTTCTTC.

The chain combines TRBV7-6 with TRBJ2-5, with unresolved D. The germline gives CDR1 SGHVS, CDR2 FNYEAQ. CDR3 size: 13 residues. V lost 5 bases and J 1 base, leaving 8 bases between the germline ends. The CDR3 nucleotides are TGTGCCAGCAGCCCGACTTTCCAAGAGACCCAGTACTTC. Its translation: CASSPTFQETQYF.